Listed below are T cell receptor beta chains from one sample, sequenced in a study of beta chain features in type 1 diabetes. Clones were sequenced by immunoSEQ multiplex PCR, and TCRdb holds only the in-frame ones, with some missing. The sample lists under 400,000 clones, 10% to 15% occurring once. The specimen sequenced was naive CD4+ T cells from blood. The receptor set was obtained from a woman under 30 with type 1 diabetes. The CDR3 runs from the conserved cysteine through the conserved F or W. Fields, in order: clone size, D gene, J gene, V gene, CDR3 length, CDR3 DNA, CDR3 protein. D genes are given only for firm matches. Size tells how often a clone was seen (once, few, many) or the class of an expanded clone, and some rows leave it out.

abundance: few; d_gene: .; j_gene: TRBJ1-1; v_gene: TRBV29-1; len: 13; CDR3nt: TGCAGCGTTGTTACACGCATGAACACTGAAGCTTTCTTT; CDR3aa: CSVVTRMNTEAFF
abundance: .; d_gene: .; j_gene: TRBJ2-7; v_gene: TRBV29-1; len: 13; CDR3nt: TGCAGCGTTGAAGGGCAGGGAGGTTACGAGCAGTACTTC; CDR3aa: CSVEGQGGYEQYF
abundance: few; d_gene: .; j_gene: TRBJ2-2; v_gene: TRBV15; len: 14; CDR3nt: TGTGCCACCAGCAGAGGCGAGAACACCGGGGAGCTGTTTTTT; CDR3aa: CATSRGENTGELFF
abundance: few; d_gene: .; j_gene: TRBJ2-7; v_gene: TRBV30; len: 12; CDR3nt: TGTGCCTGGAGTCCCACTAGCCACGAGCAGTACTTC; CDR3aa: CAWSPTSHEQYF
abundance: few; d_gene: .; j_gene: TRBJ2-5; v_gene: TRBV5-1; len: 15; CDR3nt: TGCGCCAGCAGCTTGGATGGGGGGTCGGGGGAGACCCAGTACTTC; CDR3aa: CASSLDGGSGETQYF
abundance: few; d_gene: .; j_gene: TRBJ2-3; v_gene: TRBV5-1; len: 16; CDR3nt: TGCGCCAGCAGCTTGAGGGGGTCTAACGGCGCAGATACGCAGTATTTT; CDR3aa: CASSLRGSNGADTQYF
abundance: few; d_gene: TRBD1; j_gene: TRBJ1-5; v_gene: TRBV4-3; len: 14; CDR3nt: TGCGCCAGCAGCCAAGTAGAGGGGGCCCAGCCCCAGCATTTT; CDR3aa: CASSQVEGAQPQHF
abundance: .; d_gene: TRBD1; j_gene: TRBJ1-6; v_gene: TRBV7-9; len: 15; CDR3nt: TGTGCCAGCAGCGGCCGACAGGGTGTTAATTCACCCCTCCACTTT; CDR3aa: CASSGRQGVNSPLHF
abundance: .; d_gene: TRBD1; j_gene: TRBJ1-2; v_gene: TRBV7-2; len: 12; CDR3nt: TGTGCCAGCAGCCCAGGGGGGACCGGCTACACCTTC; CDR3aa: CASSPGGTGYTF
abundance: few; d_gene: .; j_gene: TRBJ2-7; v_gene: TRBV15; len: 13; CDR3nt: TGTGCCACCAGCAGAGAAGGGGTGGGCGAGCAGTACTTC; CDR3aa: CATSREGVGEQYF
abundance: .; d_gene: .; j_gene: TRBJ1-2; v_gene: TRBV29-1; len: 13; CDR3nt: TGCAGCTCCTCACGGGGGGCTAACTATGGCTACACCTTC; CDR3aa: CSSSRGANYGYTF
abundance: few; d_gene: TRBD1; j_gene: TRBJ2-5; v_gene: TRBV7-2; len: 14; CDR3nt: TGTGCCAGCAGCTTCGGGACAGGGTGGGAGACCCAGTACTTC; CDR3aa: CASSFGTGWETQYF
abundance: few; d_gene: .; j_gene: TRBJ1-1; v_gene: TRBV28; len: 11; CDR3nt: TGTGCCACCCGCAGTAGGGAGCAAGCTTTCTTT; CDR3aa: CATRSREQAFF
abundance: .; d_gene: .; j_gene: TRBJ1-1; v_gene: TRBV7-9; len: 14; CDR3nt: TGTGCCAGCAGCCTTGGGACACAGAACACTGAAGCTTTCTTT; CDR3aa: CASSLGTQNTEAFF
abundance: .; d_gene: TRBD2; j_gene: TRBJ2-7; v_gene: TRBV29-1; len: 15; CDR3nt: TGCAGCGTCGTGAACCTAGCGGGAGAGGGGTACGAGCAGTACTTC; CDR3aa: CSVVNLAGEGYEQYF
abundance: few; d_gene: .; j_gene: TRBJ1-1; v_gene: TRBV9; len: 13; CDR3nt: TGTGCCAGCAGCGTAGACAGTAACACTGAAGCTTTCTTT; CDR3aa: CASSVDSNTEAFF
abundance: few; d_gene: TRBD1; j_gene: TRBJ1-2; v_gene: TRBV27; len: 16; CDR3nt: TGTGCCAGCAGTCCGATGGACAGGGTATACTTCTCCGGCTACACCTTC; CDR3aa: CASSPMDRVYFSGYTF
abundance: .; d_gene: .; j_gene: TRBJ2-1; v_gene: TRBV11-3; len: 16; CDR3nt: TGTGCCAGCAGCTTAGGGGGACTGAGCTCCTACAATGAGCAGTTCTTC; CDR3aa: CASSLGGLSSYNEQFF
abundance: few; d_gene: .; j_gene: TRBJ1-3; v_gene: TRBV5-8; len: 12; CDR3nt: TGTGCCGGCCATGCGGGTGTCGACACCATATATTTT; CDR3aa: CAGHAGVDTIYF
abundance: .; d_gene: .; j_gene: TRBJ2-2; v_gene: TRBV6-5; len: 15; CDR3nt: TGTGCCAGCAGTTTGGTGCTAGGTGACACCGGGGAGCTGTTTTTT; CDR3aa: CASSLVLGDTGELFF
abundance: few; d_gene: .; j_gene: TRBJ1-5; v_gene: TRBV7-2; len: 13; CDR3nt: TGTGCCAGCCGACTGTATAGCAATCAGCCCCAGCATTTT; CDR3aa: CASRLYSNQPQHF
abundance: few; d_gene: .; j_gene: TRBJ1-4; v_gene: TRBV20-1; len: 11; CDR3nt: TGCAGTGCTAAATCCGTCGAAAAACTGTTTTTT; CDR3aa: CSAKSVEKLFF
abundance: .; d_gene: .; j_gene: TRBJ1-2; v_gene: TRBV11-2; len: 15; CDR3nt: TGTGCCAGCAGCTTAGGGGTCAGGATGAACTATGGCTACACCTTC; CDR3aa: CASSLGVRMNYGYTF
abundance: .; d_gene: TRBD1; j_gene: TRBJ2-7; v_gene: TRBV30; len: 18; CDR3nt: TGTGCCTGGAGTGTAGCGCTCGGTGAGGGGGCTCGTAGTTACGAGCAGTACTTC; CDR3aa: CAWSVALGEGARSYEQYF
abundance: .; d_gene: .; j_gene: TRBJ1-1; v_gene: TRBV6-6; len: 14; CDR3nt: TGTGCCAGCAGCCACATAGGGGGGAACACTGAAGCTTTCTTT; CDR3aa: CASSHIGGNTEAFF
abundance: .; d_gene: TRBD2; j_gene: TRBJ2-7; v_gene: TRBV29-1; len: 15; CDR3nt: TGCAGCGTCGCCTACTCCGGGACTAGCGGGATAAAGCAGTACTTC; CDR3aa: CSVAYSGTSGIKQYF
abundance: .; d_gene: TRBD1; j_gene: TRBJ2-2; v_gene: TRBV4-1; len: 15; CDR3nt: TGCGCCAGCAGTTGGGCAGGGGGCGGTACCGGGGAGCTGTTTTTT; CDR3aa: CASSWAGGGTGELFF
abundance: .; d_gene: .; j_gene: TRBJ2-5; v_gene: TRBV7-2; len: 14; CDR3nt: TGTGCCAGCAGCTCCAGGGCTACTTTGGAGACCCAGTACTTC; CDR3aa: CASSSRATLETQYF
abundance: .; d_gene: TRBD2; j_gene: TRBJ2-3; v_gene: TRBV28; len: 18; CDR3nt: TGTGCCAGCCCCCCTCATCTAGCGGGAGGGCCGGTCACAGATACGCAGTATTTT; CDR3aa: CASPPHLAGGPVTDTQYF
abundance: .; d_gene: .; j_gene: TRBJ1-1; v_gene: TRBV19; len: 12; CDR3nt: TGTGCCAGTACGACACTGAACACTGAAGCTTTCTTT; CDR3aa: CASTTLNTEAFF
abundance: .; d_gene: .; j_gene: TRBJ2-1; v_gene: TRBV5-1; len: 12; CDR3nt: TGCGCCAGCAGCAGATCGGACAATGAGCAGTTCTTC; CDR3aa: CASSRSDNEQFF
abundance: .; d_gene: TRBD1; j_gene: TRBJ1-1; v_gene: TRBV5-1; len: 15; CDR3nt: TGCGCCAGCAGCGGCTGGACAGGGAGAAGGACTGAAGCTTTCTTT; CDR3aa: CASSGWTGRRTEAFF
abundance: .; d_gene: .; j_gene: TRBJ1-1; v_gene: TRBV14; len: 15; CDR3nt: TGTGCCAGCAGCCTCCTACACGGGGGGAGCACTGAAGCTTTCTTT; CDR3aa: CASSLLHGGSTEAFF
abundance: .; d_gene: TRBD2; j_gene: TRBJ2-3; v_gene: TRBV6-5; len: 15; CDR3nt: TGTGCCAGCAGGGACAGAGCGGGAGGCTCAGATACGCAGTATTTT; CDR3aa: CASRDRAGGSDTQYF
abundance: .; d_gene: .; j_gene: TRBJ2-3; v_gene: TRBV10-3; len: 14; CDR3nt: TGTGCCATACGGGGGAAGACTAGCACAGATACGCAGTATTTT; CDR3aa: CAIRGKTSTDTQYF
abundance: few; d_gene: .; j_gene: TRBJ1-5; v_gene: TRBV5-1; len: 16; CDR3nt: TGCGCCAGCAGCCCGGGACATCGCTCTGACAATCAGCCCCAGCATTTT; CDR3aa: CASSPGHRSDNQPQHF
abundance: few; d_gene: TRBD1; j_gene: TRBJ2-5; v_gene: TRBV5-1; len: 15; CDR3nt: TGCGCCAGCAGCCCGCTTGGACAGGGGGGGGAGACCCAGTACTTC; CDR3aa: CASSPLGQGGETQYF
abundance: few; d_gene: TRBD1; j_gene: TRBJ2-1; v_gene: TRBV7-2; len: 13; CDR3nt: TGTGCCAGCAGCCAGGGGGCGTACAATGAGCAGTTCTTC; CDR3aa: CASSQGAYNEQFF
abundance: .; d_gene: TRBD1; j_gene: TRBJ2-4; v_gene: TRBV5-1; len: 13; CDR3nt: TGCGCCAGCACGGGACAGGGGAAAAACATTCAGTACTTC; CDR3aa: CASTGQGKNIQYF
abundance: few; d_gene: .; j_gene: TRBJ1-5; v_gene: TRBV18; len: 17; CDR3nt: TGTGCCAGCTCACCAAATCTGTCTGGAGGGCCCAATCAGCCCCAGCATTTT; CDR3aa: CASSPNLSGGPNQPQHF
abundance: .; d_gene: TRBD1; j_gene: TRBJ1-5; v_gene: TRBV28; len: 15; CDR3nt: TGTGCCAGCAGTTCAGGACAGGGGAACAATCAGCCCCAGCATTTT; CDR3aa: CASSSGQGNNQPQHF
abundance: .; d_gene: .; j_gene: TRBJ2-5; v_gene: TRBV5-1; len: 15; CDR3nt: TGCGCCAGCAGCTTAAGGACTACTACCCAAGAGACCCAGTACTTC; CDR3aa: CASSLRTTTQETQYF
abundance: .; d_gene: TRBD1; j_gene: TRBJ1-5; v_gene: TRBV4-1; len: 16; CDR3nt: TGCGCCAGCAGCCATGGGACAGGGTCGAACAATCAGCCCCAGCATTTT; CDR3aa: CASSHGTGSNNQPQHF
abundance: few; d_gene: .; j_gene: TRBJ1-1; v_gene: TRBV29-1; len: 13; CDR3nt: TGCAGCGTTGAGCGGTCCATGAACACTGAAGCTTTCTTT; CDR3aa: CSVERSMNTEAFF
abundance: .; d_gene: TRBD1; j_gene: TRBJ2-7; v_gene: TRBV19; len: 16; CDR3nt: TGTGCCAGTAGTATCCGGACAGGGCGGATACCCTACGAGCAGTACTTC; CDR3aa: CASSIRTGRIPYEQYF
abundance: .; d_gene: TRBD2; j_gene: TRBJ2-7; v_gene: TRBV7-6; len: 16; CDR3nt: TGTGCCAGCAGCTCTTGGACTAGCGGGGCTCTACGCGAGCAGTACTTC; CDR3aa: CASSSWTSGALREQYF
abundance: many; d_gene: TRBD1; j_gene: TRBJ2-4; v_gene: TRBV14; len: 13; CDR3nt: TGTGCCAGCAGCCAAACGACAGGGACCATTCAGTACTTC; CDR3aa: CASSQTTGTIQYF
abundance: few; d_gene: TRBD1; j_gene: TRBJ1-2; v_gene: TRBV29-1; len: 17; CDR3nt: TGCAGCGTTGCCCAGGTCCGGGGACAGGGGATCTCCTATGGCTACACCTTC; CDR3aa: CSVAQVRGQGISYGYTF
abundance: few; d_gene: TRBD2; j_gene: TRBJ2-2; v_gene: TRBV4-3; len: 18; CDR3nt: TGCGCCAGCAGCCCGGGACAACGACTAGCGAGGAACACCGGGGAGCTGTTTTTT; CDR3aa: CASSPGQRLARNTGELFF
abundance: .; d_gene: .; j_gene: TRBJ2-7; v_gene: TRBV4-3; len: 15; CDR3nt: TGCGCCAGCAGCCAAGCGACAGGAGCAACCTACGAGCAGTACTTC; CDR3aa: CASSQATGATYEQYF
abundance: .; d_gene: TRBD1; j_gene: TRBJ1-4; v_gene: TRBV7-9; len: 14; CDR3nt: TGTGCCAGCAGCTCCGGACAGGGTCGTGAAAAACTGTTTTTT; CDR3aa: CASSSGQGREKLFF
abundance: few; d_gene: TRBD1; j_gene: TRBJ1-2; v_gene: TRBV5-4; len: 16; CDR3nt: TGTGCCAGCACCCCGCTAGTTGGGACAGGGGCTTTAGGCTACACCTTC; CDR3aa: CASTPLVGTGALGYTF
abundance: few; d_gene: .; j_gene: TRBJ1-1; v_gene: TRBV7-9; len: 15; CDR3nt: TGTGCCAGCAGCTTAGTCATTAGGGGGAACACTGAAGCTTTCTTT; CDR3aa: CASSLVIRGNTEAFF